These 11 T cell receptor beta chains came from one sample sequenced in a study of siplizumab effects on memory and regulatory T cells. Libraries were prepared by immunoSEQ multiplex PCR; TCRdb keeps only in-frame clonotypes and omits some of them. The table has 70,000 to 95,000 clones, 80% to 95% seen once; the top ten hold 6.5%. Sequenced input: CD8+ T cells sorted from blood. The receptors were sampled from a human donor in good health.

The chain has TRBV27 and TRBJ1-2, with D hard to call. CDR3 length equals 14 residues. Germline V gene data show CDR1 as MNHEY and CDR2 as SMNVEV (reference sequence). Deletions cut 8 bases from V and 6 bases from J, with 19 bases between. This chain's CDR3 is CASRPGGVSDGYTF. The CDR3 nucleotides are TGTGCCAGCCGTCCAGGAGGAGTGAGTGATGGCTACACCTTC.

The chain has TRBV4-1 and TRBJ1-2; TRBD1 aligns across 9 bases. Trimming removed 4 bases from V and 7 bases from J; junction bases left unmatched: 7. The germline V gene encodes CDR1 MGHRA and CDR2 YSYEKL. The CDR3 runs to 14 residues. CDR3 in DNA: TGCGCCAGCAGCCCAATGGGACAGGGTGGTGGCTACACCTTC. This translates into CASSPMGQGGGYTF.

The gene calls are TRBV5-1 and TRBJ2-5, with unresolved D. Trimming took 3 bases from V and 0 from J, leaving 3 bases between them. This CDR3 has 12 amino acids. CDR1 is SGHRS, CDR2 YFSETQ, per germline. The CDR3 protein is CASSYDQETQYF. The CDR3 DNA sequence: TGCGCCAGCAGCTACGACCAAGAGACCCAGTACTTC.

V gene TRBV10-1 combines with J gene TRBJ1-1, with 8 bases matching TRBD1. The CDR3 is 14 amino acids. The junction had 5 bases not matched to a gene; V was cut back by 3 bases and J by 5 bases. CDR1 WNHNN and CDR2 SYGVQD come from the germline V gene (reference sequence). CDR3 sequence (DNA): TGCGCCAGCAGTGACGGGACAGGCGGGACTGAAGCTTTCTTT. As protein: CASSDGTGGTEAFF.

The rearrangement uses TRBV6-1 and TRBJ2-5; TRBD2 matches at 9 bases. The CDR3 loop spans 18 amino acids. Germline V lookup: CDR1 MNHNS, CDR2 SASEGT. V lost 2 bases, J lost 2 bases, and 12 bases stayed unmatched. Written as DNA, the CDR3 is TGTGCCAGCAGTGAAACTTCTTGGGCTAGCGGGGAGCAAGAGACCCAGTACTTC. Its translation: CASSETSWASGEQETQYF.

V and J are TRBV5-5 and TRBJ1-5; tentative D call: TRBD1 (6 bases). The V gene's germline CDR1 is SGHKS and CDR2 YYEKEE (reference sequence). This CDR3 spans 15 amino acids. Between the trimmed V and J ends, which lost 4 bases and 0 bases, there was a span of 11 bases. The CDR3 DNA is TGTGCCAGCAGCCCCGGACAGTATAGCAATCAGCCCCAGCATTTT. It encodes CASSPGQYSNQPQHF.

This chain links TRBV2 with TRBJ1-2; a weak D match, TRBD1 (5 bases). The CDR3 spans 12 residues. The V end lost 8 bases, the J end lost 8 bases, and 15 bases lay between the germline ends. Germline CDR1 reads SNHLY; CDR2 reads FYNNEI. The CDR3 sequence is CASPRAGFGYTF. The CDR3 DNA reads as TGTGCCAGCCCAAGGGCAGGGTTCGGCTACACCTTC. Using reference TRBV2 and TRBJ1-2 for the parts outside the CDR3, the full variable domain is EPEVTQTPSHQVTQMGQEVILRCVPISNHLYFYWYRQILGQKVEFLVSFYNNEISEKSEIFDDQFSVERPDGSNFTLKIRSTKLEDSAMYFCASPRAGFGYTFGSGTRLTVV.

This sequence joins TRBV27 and TRBJ2-7; D may be TRBD2 (7 bases). Between the trimmed V and J ends, which lost 5 bases and 6 bases, there was a span of 17 bases. The CDR3 covers 14 residues. Germline CDR1 reads MNHEY; CDR2 reads SMNVEV (reference sequence). The CDR3 DNA reads TGTGCCAGCAGTGTGCTCGCGGGGGCCCTCGAGCAGTACTTC. This sequence encodes CASSVLAGALEQYF.

By sample fraction, this clone is medium-sized. The chain is built from TRBV4-1 and TRBJ2-3; D uncertain. There are 14 residues in the CDR3. Trimming removed 4 bases from V and 0 bases from J, with 8 bases in between. Germline loops: CDR1 MGHRA, CDR2 YSYEKL. As DNA, the CDR3 is TGCGCCAGCAGCCTCGCAGCTAGCACAGATACGCAGTATTTT. Translating it yields CASSLAASTDTQYF.

V is TRBV6-5 and J is TRBJ2-1, with D perhaps TRBD1 (6 bases). This CDR3 has 14 residues. The germline gives CDR1 MNHEY, CDR2 SVGAGI. V gave up 5 bases and J gave up 3 bases, with 11 bases separating them. CDR3 nucleotide sequence: TGTGCCAGCAGTCCGCCGGACAGCTACAATGAGCAGTTCTTC. Translating it yields CASSPPDSYNEQFF.

The chain carries TRBV11-3 and TRBJ2-3; 9 bases agree with TRBD2. Germline values: CDR1 SGHNT, CDR2 YENEEA. V lost 6 bases and J lost 6; bases outside the gene matches: 16. The CDR3 has 17 residues. For the CDR3, the DNA is TGTGCCAGCAGTTACGATGGACTAGCGTTGAGCGGGGATACGCAGTATTTT. As protein: CASSYDGLALSGDTQYF.